This T cell receptor (beta chain) was observed in a study of cytomegalovirus exposure and HLA in healthy donors. On the study more broadly: Of roughly 360 genotyped donors, roughly 81% grouped in the Caucasian-associated ancestry cluster.

A note on this clone: Antigen: not known.

The study ran its PCR with 60 Vbeta and 13 Jbeta primers. The data were produced by immunoSEQ multiplex PCR, yet TCRdb's version contains in-frame clones alone and is incomplete. The sample holds about 90,000 clones, around 84% seen once. The CDR3 runs 15 residues. V lost 1 base to trimming and J lost 3 bases; unmatched junction nucleotides: 6. In germline, CDR1 is SGHVS, CDR2 FQNEAQ. Study results and caveats: It was reported in a later analysis that an Asian-associated ancestry cluster showed fewer N-insertions than the 666-donor mean. Reports described diagnosis of cytomegalovirus status by the classifier as highly specific and sensitive. Analysis performed later showed TCR beta chains linked to HLA being more clonally expanded than equally common others.

The V call is TRBV7-8, the J call TRBJ2-7; TRBD2 aligns across 7 bases. This sequence originates from a man between 18 and 29 years old in good health and CMV-seronegative. Sequences were obtained from PBMCs. This CDR3 is CASSLGRGGSYEQYF. CDR3 DNA sequence: TGTGCCAGCAGCTTAGGAAGGGGCGGGAGCTACGAGCAGTACTTC.